This entry features one T cell receptor beta chain sequence. The test was conducted at deep level. Original processing notes: From ImmunoSEQ came sequences covering only the junction and carrying no quality scores, so filtering differed. Assay: immunoSEQ multiplex PCR; the TCRdb copy retains only in-frame clones and omits some. The V and J calls and clone size come from that table; D and trimming were worked out from the DNA. Of about 460,000 clones detected, roughly four fifths appear once; the ten largest clones hold 12%. CDR1 GTSNPN and CDR2 SVGIG come from the germline V gene (reference sequence). The CDR3 sequence is 14 residues long. Between the trimmed V and J ends, which lost 5 bases and 0 bases, there was a span of 10 bases. These data originate in a study of shared clonotypes between healthy human individuals.

The sequenced sample was PBMCs. The origin of this receptor is a woman between 35 and 50 years old in good health. Some clones in this sample may be carry-over from other donors' samples. This rearrangement joins TRBV30 to TRBJ1-4; no clear D. The CDR3 region has the DNA TGTGCCTGGTCGGGCGACCCAACTAATGAAAAACTGTTTTTT. This translates into CAWSGDPTNEKLFF.